The entry below describes one T cell receptor (beta chain). The data were taken from a study of identifying expanded T cells in peripheral blood. CDR3 length equals 15 residues. J lost 3 bases, V lost 1 base, and 5 bases had no gene match. CDR1 is SGHTA, CDR2 FQGTGA, per germline. Some clones are missing from TCRdb's copy, which holds only in-frame ones; the method was immunoSEQ multiplex PCR. The sample holds fewer than 60,000 clones; approximately 80% are singletons and the top ten take 12% to 15%. Sequenced input: blood. The chain has TRBV7-3 and TRBJ1-2, with 7 positions matching TRBD1. This TCR derives from a person aged 18 to 75 in good health. Here the CDR3 reads CASSLSRDSHYGYTF. The CDR3, as DNA: TGTGCCAGCAGCTTAAGCCGGGACAGCCACTATGGCTACACCTTC.